The clone carrying this TCR beta chain was seen ten or more times. Its target is unknown. CDR1 SNHLY and CDR2 FYNNEI come from the germline V gene. Trimming cost V 3 bases and J 5 bases; bases outside gene matches: 8. The CDR3 covers 15 residues. TCR beta VDJ combinations and CDR3 sequences were profiled from genomic DNA. TCRdb itself ran the reads through MiXCR, one entry per CDR3 protein. The sample holds roughly 500,000 distinct CDR3 sequences, approximately 32% seen once. This sample stems from a study of CD8+CD57+ T cells in acquired aplastic anemia. Study-wide results and caveats: Shared by patients and controls, fewer than 30 CD8+ CDR3s were abundant in patients.

Patients chosen for sequencing had shown CD8+CD57+ cell expansion by flow cytometry. The chain joins TRBV2 to TRBJ1-1; 8 bases align to TRBD1. The TCR was taken from a human donor with aplastic anemia. Sequenced material: sorted CD4+, CD8+, or CD8+CD57+ T cells (not recorded which) from PBMCs. Here the CDR3 DNA reads TGTGCCAGCAGTGAGGGGGGACAGGTCCGGACTGAAGCTTTCTTT. This codes for CASSEGGQVRTEAFF.